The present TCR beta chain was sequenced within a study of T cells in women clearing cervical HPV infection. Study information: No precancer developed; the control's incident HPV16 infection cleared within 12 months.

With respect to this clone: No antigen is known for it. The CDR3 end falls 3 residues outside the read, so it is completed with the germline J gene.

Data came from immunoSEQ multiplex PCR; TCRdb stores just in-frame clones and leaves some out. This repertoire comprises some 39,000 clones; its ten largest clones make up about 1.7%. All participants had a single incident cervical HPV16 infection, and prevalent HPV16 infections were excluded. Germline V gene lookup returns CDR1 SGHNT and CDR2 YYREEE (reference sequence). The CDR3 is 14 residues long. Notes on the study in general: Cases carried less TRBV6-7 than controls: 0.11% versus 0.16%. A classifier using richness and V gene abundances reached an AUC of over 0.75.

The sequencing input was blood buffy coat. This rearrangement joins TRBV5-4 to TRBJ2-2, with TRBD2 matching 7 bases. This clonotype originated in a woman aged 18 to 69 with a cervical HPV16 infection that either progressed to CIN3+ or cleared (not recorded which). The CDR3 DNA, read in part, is TGTGCCAGCAGCTCGGGGGGTAGGAGTTCACCG. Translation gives CASSSGGRSSP. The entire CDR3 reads CASSSGGRSSPLFF.